This passage covers 7 T cell receptor beta chains from one sample sequenced in a study of CD4+ T cells in melanoma. Repertoires were generated with immunoSEQ multiplex PCR, while TCRdb's copy carries only in-frame clones and drops some. The sample records about 110,000 clones, about nine tenths being singletons. The sample consisted of peripheral blood. These receptor sequences come from a human donor with melanoma.

As regards this clone: The missing conserved phenylalanine or tryptophan at the end of this CDR3 makes a read error likely. It is unclear where the CDR3 begins or ends on the DNA, so no DNA is shown, and the CDR3 is as TCRdb lists it. The genes are TRBV7-9 and TRBJ1-4. The CDR3 is 10 amino acids in total, end residues counted. In germline, CDR1 is SEHNR, CDR2 FQNEAQ (reference sequence). The chain's CDR3 is CASRYSVVVG.

V gene TRBV6-5 combines with J gene TRBJ1-1, with D perhaps matching TRBD1 (5 bases). Trimming left V 6 bases short and J 1 base short, with 9 bases between. Looked up from germline, CDR1 is MNHEY and CDR2 is SVGAGI. This CDR3 contains 13 residues. The CDR3 DNA reads TGTGCCAGCAGCCGCGACAGGAACACTGAAGCTTTCTTT. It yields the protein CASSRDRNTEAFF.

The V call is TRBV4-3, the J call TRBJ1-6; D gene ambiguous. Germline CDR1 LGHNA, CDR2 YSLEER. CDR3 size: 19 residues. The V end lost 1 base, the J end lost 7 bases, and 23 bases lay between the germline ends. CDR3 amino acids: CASSQGFISRQMENSPLHF. CDR3 sequence (DNA): TGCGCCAGCAGCCAAGGGTTCATAAGTCGCCAAATGGAAAATTCACCCCTCCACTTT.

The V and J genes are TRBV4-1 and TRBJ2-3; maybe TRBD2 (6 bases). Trimming took off 0 bases at V and 10 bases at J, with 20 bases between the two ends. The CDR3 extends over 16 amino acids. Per the germline V gene, CDR1 is MGHRA and CDR2 is YSYEKL. CDR3 in amino acids: CASSQDLGKLAIAQYF. The CDR3 DNA is TGCGCCAGCAGCCAAGATTTGGGTAAACTAGCTATTGCGCAGTATTTT.

This chain uses TRBV19 with TRBJ2-5; D is possibly TRBD1 (6 bases). Per the germline V gene, CDR1 is LNHDA and CDR2 is SQIVND (reference sequence). The V end was cut by 1 base, the J end by 5 bases, with 14 bases between. The CDR3 runs 15 residues. The DNA for the CDR3 is TGTGCCAGTAGTATAGCCTCCACAGGGCCCGAGACCCAGTACTTC. Amino acids: CASSIASTGPETQYF.

This clone was recorded once. This chain joins TRBV19 and TRBJ2-7, with TRBD1 matching over 9 bases. The J segment lost 3 bases and the V segment lost 6 bases, leaving 6 bases of the junction unmatched. Germline CDR1 LNHDA, CDR2 SQIVND (reference sequence). The CDR3 covers 14 residues. This CDR3 is CASRLWTGDYEQYF. The CDR3 DNA reads TGTGCCAGTAGATTGTGGACAGGGGACTACGAGCAGTACTTC.

The chain carries TRBV6-5 and TRBJ2-5, with a possible D match to TRBD2 (6 bases). The CDR3 covers 16 residues. Deletions cut 2 bases from V and 5 bases from J, with 18 bases between. Per the germline V gene, CDR1 is MNHEY and CDR2 is SVGAGI. This CDR3 is CASSYLPGTSGETQYF. CDR3 in DNA: TGTGCCAGCAGTTACCTCCCAGGGACTTCAGGGGAGACCCAGTACTTC.